This TCR beta chain emerged from a study of T-cell memory formation after mild COVID-19. Findings and limits, study-wide: Contracting CD4+ clones were located mainly in CM and EM, and CD8+ clones in EMRA. Memory cells collected pre-infection included some clones that later responded, suggesting cross-reactive memory joined.

Note on this clonotype: Antigen unknown.

A single record per CDR3 protein comes from TCRdb applying MiXCR to the 5' RACE reads. The data show about 290,000 distinct CDR3 sequences, more than 15% seen once. Trimming shortened V by 6 bases and J by 7 bases, and 12 bases separated the two germline ends. The CDR3 has 12 residues. This TCR was sampled from a man aged 18 to 29 who had mild COVID-19 (a few samples of this study predate the infection). Cell type and time point are not known. Sequencing input: PBMCs or a T cell subset sorted from them (not recorded which). The gene calls are TRBV12-3 or TRBV12-4 and TRBJ1-2; no definite D call. For the CDR3, the DNA is TGTGCCAGCAGCACGGGGTACGGTGGCTACACCTTC. This translates into CASSTGYGGYTF.